Presented here are 7 T cell receptor beta chains from one specimen sequenced in a study of beta chain features in type 1 diabetes. Sequenced material consisted of expressed TCRB transcripts (all of the isolated RNA was reverse transcribed). TCRdb keeps only in-frame clones here, not all; method: immunoSEQ multiplex PCR. This table has under 900,000 clones, under 20% appearing once. Sequenced material: naive CD4+ T cells from blood. All receptors derive from a woman under 30 in good health.

This chain connects TRBV19 to TRBJ1-5, with a weak D call TRBD1 (6 bases). Per the germline V gene, CDR1 is LNHDA and CDR2 is SQIVND (reference sequence). This CDR3 is 16 amino acids long. V was clipped by 5 bases and J by 6 bases, with 20 bases between them. CDR3 nucleotides: TGTGCCAGTAGTCAAGGAGACAGGCAAGTCGGTCAGCCCCAGCATTTT. This gives the protein CASSQGDRQVGQPQHF.

V is TRBV4-1 and J is TRBJ2-3; D is unresolved. The germline V and J ends were trimmed by 3 bases and 5 bases, with 9 bases remaining between them. This CDR3 comprises 13 residues. From germline, CDR1 is MGHRA and CDR2 YSYEKL. In nucleotides, the CDR3 is TGCGCCAGCAGCCAGACGGCGGTAGATACGCAGTATTTT. Translated, it gives CASSQTAVDTQYF.

This clone was observed a few times. The V call is TRBV28, the J call TRBJ1-4; 8 nucleotides match TRBD1. The CDR3 runs 15 residues. After removal of 6 bases from V and 5 bases from J, the junction contained 8 bases not matched to a gene. In germline, CDR1 is MDHEN, CDR2 SYDVKM. The CDR3 here is CASSADRGGNEKLFF. The CDR3 DNA reads TGTGCCAGCAGCGCCGACAGGGGCGGAAATGAAAAACTGTTTTTT.

J is TRBJ2-1 and V is TRBV11-1; D is possibly TRBD1 or TRBD2 (5 bases each). The germline V gene has CDR1 SGHAT and CDR2 FQDESV (reference sequence). The CDR3 is 15 amino acids. The germline V and J ends were trimmed by 3 bases and 10 bases, with 19 bases remaining between them. DNA of the CDR3: TGTGCCAGCAGCTTTCCGGGACGGGGCCCGGAGGAGCAGTTCTTC. Translating gives CASSFPGRGPEEQFF.

This clone has just a few counts. The sample has other DNA sequences that encode this CDR3 too. The chain combines TRBV7-3 with TRBJ2-3; 8 bases are shared with TRBD2. J gave up 0 bases and V 2 bases, and 1 base lay outside the gene matches. This CDR3 is built from 15 residues. Germline V gives CDR1 SGHTA, CDR2 FQGTGA. In DNA form, the CDR3 reads TGTGCCAGCAGCTTAGCGGGAGGAAGCACAGATACGCAGTATTTT. Amino acid sequence: CASSLAGGSTDTQYF.

This clone was found a few times. The V and J genes are TRBV4-2 and TRBJ2-3, with D perhaps TRBD2 (5 bases). Germline V CDR1 and CDR2: LGHNA, YNFKEQ. Trimming removed 0 bases from V and 1 base from J, with 11 bases in between. This CDR3 has 16 residues. CDR3: CASSQDPVGGTDTQYF. CDR3 bases: TGTGCCAGCAGCCAAGATCCAGTCGGGGGCACAGATACGCAGTATTTT.

Concerning this clone itself: The same CDR3 also results from other DNA sequences found in this sample. This sequence joins TRBV2 and TRBJ2-2; no firm D call. The V and J ends lost 3 bases and 4 bases respectively, with 0 bases between them. The CDR3 sequence is 11 residues long. Germline V CDR1 and CDR2: SNHLY, FYNNEI. The chain's CDR3 is CASSDTGELFF. The CDR3 bases are TGTGCCAGCAGTGACACCGGGGAGCTGTTTTTT.